Detailed here is one T cell receptor beta chain. The source of the sample is a study of shared clonotypes between healthy human individuals. The V segment lost 0 bases and the J segment 1 base; nucleotides outside the gene matches: 8. From germline, CDR1 is SGHRS and CDR2 YFSETQ. This CDR3 is built from 17 residues. Method: immunoSEQ multiplex PCR; TCRdb's copy keeps in-frame clones and lacks some. The repertoire holds about 96,000 clones, with over 40% as singletons. The sequenced sample was PBMCs. V and J are TRBV5-1 and TRBJ1-1; TRBD1 aligns across 8 bases. This clonotype originated in a woman aged 35 to 49 in good health. Some clones in this sample may be carry-over from other donors' samples. The CDR3 protein is CASSLDGTGRGNTEAFF. The CDR3 DNA reads TGCGCCAGCAGCTTGGATGGGACAGGTCGGGGGAACACTGAAGCTTTCTTT.